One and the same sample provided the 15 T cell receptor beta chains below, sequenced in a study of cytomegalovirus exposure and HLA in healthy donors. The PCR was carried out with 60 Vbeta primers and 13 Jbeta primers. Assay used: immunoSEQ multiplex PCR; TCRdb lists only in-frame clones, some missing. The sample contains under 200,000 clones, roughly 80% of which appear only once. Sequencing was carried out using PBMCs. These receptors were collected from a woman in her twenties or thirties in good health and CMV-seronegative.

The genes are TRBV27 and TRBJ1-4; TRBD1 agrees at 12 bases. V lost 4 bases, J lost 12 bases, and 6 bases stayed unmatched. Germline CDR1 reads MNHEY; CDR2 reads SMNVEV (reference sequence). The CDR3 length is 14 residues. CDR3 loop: CASSWGQGATELFF. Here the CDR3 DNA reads TGTGCCAGCAGTTGGGGACAGGGGGCGACGGAACTGTTTTTT.

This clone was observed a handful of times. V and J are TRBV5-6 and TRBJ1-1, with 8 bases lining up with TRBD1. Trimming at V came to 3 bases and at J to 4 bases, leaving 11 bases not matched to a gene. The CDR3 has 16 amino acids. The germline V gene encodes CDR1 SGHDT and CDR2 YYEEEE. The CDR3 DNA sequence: TGTGCCAGCAGCTGGGCCGCGGACAGGGCAGGCACTGAAGCTTTCTTT. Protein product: CASSWAADRAGTEAFF.

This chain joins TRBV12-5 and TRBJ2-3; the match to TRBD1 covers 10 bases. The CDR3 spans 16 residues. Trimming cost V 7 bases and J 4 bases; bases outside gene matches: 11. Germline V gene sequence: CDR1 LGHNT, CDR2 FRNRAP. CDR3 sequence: CASALRTGGGADTQYF. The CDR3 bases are TGTGCTAGTGCCCTGAGGACAGGGGGGGGCGCAGATACGCAGTATTTT. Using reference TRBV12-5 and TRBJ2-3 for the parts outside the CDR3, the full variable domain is DARVTQTPRHKVTEMGQEVTMRCQPILGHNTVFWYRQTMMQGLELLAYFRNRAPLDDSGMPKDRFSAEMPDATLATLKIQPSEPRDSAVYFCASALRTGGGADTQYFGPGTRLTVL.

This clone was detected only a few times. CDR3 protein: CASSFEGARSEAFF. CDR3 sequence (DNA): TGTGCCAGCAGCTTTGAGGGGGCGCGGAGCGAAGCTTTCTTT. V usage is TRBV7-9 and J usage is TRBJ1-1, with 7 bases fitting TRBD1. The CDR3 is 14 residues long. With 3 bases clipped from V and 8 bases from J, the junction kept 9 bases outside the gene matches. Looked up from germline, CDR1 is SEHNR and CDR2 is FQNEAQ (reference sequence).

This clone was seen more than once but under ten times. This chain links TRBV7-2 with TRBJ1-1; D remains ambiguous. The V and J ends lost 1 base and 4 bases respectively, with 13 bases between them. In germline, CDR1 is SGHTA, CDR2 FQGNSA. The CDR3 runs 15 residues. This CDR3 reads CASSLGSLRGTEAFF. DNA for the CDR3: TGTGCCAGCAGCTTAGGCTCCTTGCGGGGCACTGAAGCTTTCTTT.

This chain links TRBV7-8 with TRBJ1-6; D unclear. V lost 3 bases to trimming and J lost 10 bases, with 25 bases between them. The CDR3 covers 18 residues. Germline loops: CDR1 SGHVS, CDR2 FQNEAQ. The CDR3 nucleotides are TGTGCCAGCAGCTTGGTTCAGAGCAGCGGGCGACTGGCCTCACCCCTCCACTTT. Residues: CASSLVQSSGRLASPLHF.

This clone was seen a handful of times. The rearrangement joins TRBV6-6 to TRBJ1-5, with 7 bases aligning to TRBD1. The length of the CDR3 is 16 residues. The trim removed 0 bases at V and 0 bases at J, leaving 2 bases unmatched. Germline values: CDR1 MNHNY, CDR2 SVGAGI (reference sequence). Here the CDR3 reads CASSYSGQYSNQPQHF. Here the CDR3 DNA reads TGTGCCAGCAGTTACTCGGGACAGTATAGCAATCAGCCCCAGCATTTT.

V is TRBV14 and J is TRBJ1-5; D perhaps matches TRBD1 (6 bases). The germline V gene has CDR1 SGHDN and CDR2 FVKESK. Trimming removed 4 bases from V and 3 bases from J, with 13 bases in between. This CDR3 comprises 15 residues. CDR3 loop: CASSRLGGFNQPQHF. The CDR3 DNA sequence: TGTGCCAGCAGCCGTTTAGGGGGATTCAATCAGCCCCAGCATTTT.

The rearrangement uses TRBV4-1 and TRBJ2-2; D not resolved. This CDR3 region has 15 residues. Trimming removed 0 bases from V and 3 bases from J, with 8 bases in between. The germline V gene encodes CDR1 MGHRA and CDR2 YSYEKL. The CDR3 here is CASSQEGSYTGELFF. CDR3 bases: TGCGCCAGCAGCCAAGAGGGCTCTTACACCGGGGAGCTGTTTTTT.

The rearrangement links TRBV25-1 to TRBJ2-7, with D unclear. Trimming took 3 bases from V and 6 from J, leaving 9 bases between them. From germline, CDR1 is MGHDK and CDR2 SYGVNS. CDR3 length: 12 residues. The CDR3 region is CASSEFPGEQYF. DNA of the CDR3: TGTGCCAGCAGTGAGTTTCCGGGCGAGCAGTACTTC.

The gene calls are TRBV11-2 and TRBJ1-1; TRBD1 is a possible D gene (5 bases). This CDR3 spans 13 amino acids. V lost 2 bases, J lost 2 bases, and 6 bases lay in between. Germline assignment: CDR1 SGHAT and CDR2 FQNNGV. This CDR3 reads CASSLQGNTEAFF. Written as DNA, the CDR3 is TGTGCCAGCAGCTTACAGGGAAACACTGAAGCTTTCTTT.

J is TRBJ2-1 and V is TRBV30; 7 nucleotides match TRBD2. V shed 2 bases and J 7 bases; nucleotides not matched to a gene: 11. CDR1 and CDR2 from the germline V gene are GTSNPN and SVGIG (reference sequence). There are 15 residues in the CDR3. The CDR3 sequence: CAWSTRSGVGNEQFF. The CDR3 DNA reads TGTGCCTGGAGTACAAGGAGCGGGGTCGGGAATGAGCAGTTCTTC. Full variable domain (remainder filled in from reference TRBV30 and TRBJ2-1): SQTIHQWPATLVQPVGSPLSLECTVEGTSNPNLYWYRQAAGRGLQLLFYSVGIGQISSEVPQNLSASRPQDRQFILSSKKLLLSDSGFYLCAWSTRSGVGNEQFFGPGTRLTVL.

Written as DNA, the CDR3 is TGTGCCAGCAGGCGGAATACAGGGGACTATGGCTACACCTTC. Translated, it gives CASRRNTGDYGYTF. The chain carries TRBV2 and TRBJ1-2; 7 bases line up with TRBD1. CDR1 and CDR2 (germline): SNHLY, FYNNEI. V lost 6 bases to trimming and J lost 3 bases; unmatched junction nucleotides: 7. The CDR3 runs to 14 residues.

CDR3 DNA: TGTGCCAGCAGTGACCCGACGGGGGGCTACACCTTC. Amino acids: CASSDPTGGYTF. The V and J genes are TRBV6-4 and TRBJ1-2; D is uncertain. The CDR3 runs to 12 residues. The germline V gene has CDR1 MRHNA and CDR2 SNTAGT. The V end lost 2 bases, the J end lost 8 bases, and 9 bases lay between the germline ends.

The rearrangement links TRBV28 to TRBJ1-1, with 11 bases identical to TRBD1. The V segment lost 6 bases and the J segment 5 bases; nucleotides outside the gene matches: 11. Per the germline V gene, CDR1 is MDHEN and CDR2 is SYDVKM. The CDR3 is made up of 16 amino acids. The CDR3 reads CASRHPPGQGETEAFF. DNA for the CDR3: TGTGCCAGCAGACACCCGCCGGGACAGGGGGAGACTGAAGCTTTCTTT. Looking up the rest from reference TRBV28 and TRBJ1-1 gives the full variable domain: DVKVTQSSRYLVKRTGEKVFLECVQDMDHENMFWYRQDPGLGLRLIYFSYDVKMKEKGDIPEGYSVSREKKERFSLILESASTNQTSMYLCASRHPPGQGETEAFFGQGTRLTVV.